The 2 T cell receptor beta chains below come from one sample, sequenced in a study of control samples from healthy donors and cancer patients. Sequencing was performed with immunoSEQ multiplex PCR; in TCRdb, only in-frame clones are kept and a portion is missing. This table has approximately 130,000 clones, about 87% appearing once. Sequenced material: blood. The source of these receptors is a man aged 30 to 45 in good health.

The chain combines TRBV6-5 with TRBJ1-1; perhaps TRBD1 as D (5 bases). V was pared by 4 bases and J by 5 bases, with 14 bases between. The germline V gene encodes CDR1 MNHEY and CDR2 SVGAGI. The CDR3 sequence is 14 residues long. For the CDR3, the DNA is TGTGCCAGCAGTTCACTTGGGGGGGGGACTGAAGCTTTCTTT. Amino acids: CASSSLGGGTEAFF.

This clone was counted a single time. The germline gene is not matched at one end of the junction; a read error may be the cause. Other nucleotide sequences in the sample specify the same CDR3. The rearrangement uses TRBV29-1 and TRBJ1-3; D not resolved. The CDR3 consists of 14 residues. The germline CDR1 and CDR2 sequences are SQVTM and ANQGSEA. This CDR3 reads CSVVRTKVPNTIYF. Here the CDR3 DNA reads TGTAGCGTTGTTCGTACAAAGGTTCCTAACACCATATATTTT.